This entry lists 26 T cell receptor beta chains sequenced from one sample in a study of T-cell reconstitution after alpha-beta-depleted transplantation in children. Preparing the TCRbeta library involved the use of unique molecular identifiers. From the PCR reads, TCRdb called clonotypes with MiXCR, one entry per CDR3 protein. The sample records under 250,000 distinct CDR3 sequences, under 30% being singletons. The specimen comprised PBMCs, mostly from graft donor cells, sampled 360 days after TCRalphabeta/CD19-depleted stem cell transplant. These receptors all come from a female patient between 2 and 15 years old who had a stem cell transplant for congenital amegakaryocytic thrombocytopenia, so the T cells may come from the graft donor.

This chain links TRBV5-1 with TRBJ1-4; 7 nucleotides match TRBD1. Germline trimming cut 5 bases from V and 0 bases from J; bases unmatched to any gene: 10. The CDR3 has 17 residues. The germline V gene encodes CDR1 SGHRS and CDR2 YFSETQ. DNA for the CDR3: TGCGCCAGCAGACGAGGGGGCAGGCGGCCAACTAATGAAAAACTGTTTTTT. Protein: CASRRGGRRPTNEKLFF.

This clonotype appeared a few times. This chain joins TRBV25-1 and TRBJ1-2; weak D call: TRBD1 (5 bases). From germline, CDR1 is MGHDK and CDR2 SYGVNS. The CDR3 contains 14 residues. The V end was cut by 1 base, the J end by 2 bases, with 8 bases between. CDR3 loop: CASSEWGSNYGYTF. In nucleotides, the CDR3 is TGTGCCAGCAGTGAATGGGGCAGCAACTATGGCTACACCTTC.

This clonotype showed up many times. The chain joins TRBV5-1 to TRBJ1-4; 9 bases line up with TRBD1. The germline V gene has CDR1 SGHRS and CDR2 YFSETQ. V lost 5 bases and J lost 5; bases outside the gene matches: 4. The CDR3 extends over 14 amino acids. CDR3 DNA: TGCGCCAGCAGAGGGACAGGGAACAATGAAAAACTGTTTTTT. Its translation: CASRGTGNNEKLFF.

This chain links TRBV4-1 with TRBJ2-2, with TRBD1 identical over 8 bases. CDR1 MGHRA and CDR2 YSYEKL come from the germline V gene. V lost 0 bases and J lost 6; bases outside the gene matches: 9. CDR3 length: 17 residues. CDR3: CASSQEEDREGAGELFF. In DNA, the CDR3 is TGCGCCAGCAGCCAAGAGGAGGACAGGGAAGGGGCCGGGGAGCTGTTTTTT.

This clonotype has only a few counts. The genes are TRBV20-1 and TRBJ1-1; 10 bases map to TRBD1. The CDR3 covers 14 residues. Trimming cost V 6 bases and J 4 bases; bases outside gene matches: 8. Germline-derived CDR1 and CDR2 are DFQATT and SNEGSKA (reference sequence). The CDR3 DNA is TGCAGTGCAGGGACAGGGGCCGGGGGCACTGAAGCTTTCTTT. As protein: CSAGTGAGGTEAFF.

The gene calls are TRBV11-2 and TRBJ2-1; 12 positions agree with TRBD2. With 4 bases clipped from V and 4 bases from J, the junction kept 11 bases outside the gene matches. The CDR3 has 18 residues. CDR1 and CDR2 from the germline V gene are SGHAT and FQNNGV. CDR3 in DNA: TGTGCCAGCAGCTCCCGGACTAGCGGGAAATGGGTTTACAATGAGCAGTTCTTC. Translating it yields CASSSRTSGKWVYNEQFF. Based on the CDR3 plus reference TRBV11-2 and TRBJ2-1, the full variable domain is EAGVAQSPRYKIIEKRQSVAFWCNPISGHATLYWYQQILGQGPKLLIQFQNNGVVDDSQLPKDRFSAERLKGVDSTLKIQPAKLEDSAVYLCASSSRTSGKWVYNEQFFGPGTRLTVL.

At least ten counts were recorded for this clonotype. V is TRBV29-1 and J is TRBJ2-4; a possible D gene is TRBD1 (6 bases). Germline-derived CDR1 and CDR2 are SQVTM and ANQGSEA. Trimming shortened V by 8 bases and J by 1 base, and 15 bases separated the two germline ends. The CDR3 is made up of 14 amino acids. CDR3 nucleotides: TGCAGCACCCGTGAGCAGGGGGCCAAAAACATTCAGTACTTC. Amino acids: CSTREQGAKNIQYF.

The gene calls are TRBV5-1 and TRBJ2-7; no reliable D call. The CDR3 runs 16 residues. Deletions cut 4 bases from V and 0 bases from J, with 17 bases between. Germline V gene sequence: CDR1 SGHRS, CDR2 YFSETQ. This CDR3 is CASSIARAKSSYEQYF. The CDR3 region has the DNA TGCGCCAGCAGCATCGCTAGAGCGAAAAGCTCCTACGAGCAGTACTTC.

The table lists this clonotype with a few counts. J is TRBJ2-7 and V is TRBV12-3 or TRBV12-4, with D possibly being TRBD1 (6 bases). V was cut by 2 bases and J by 6 bases, with 8 bases left in between. CDR3 length: 12 amino acids. DNA of the CDR3: TGTGCCAGCAGTTTAAGAGGGGGCGAGCAGTACTTC. It encodes CASSLRGGEQYF.

This clonotype was seen a few times. The chain has TRBV10-3 and TRBJ2-7; D call uncertain. Germline values: CDR1 ENHRY, CDR2 SYGVKD. The V and J ends lost 0 bases and 2 bases respectively, with 8 bases between them. The CDR3 is made up of 14 amino acids. DNA of the CDR3: TGTGCCATCAGTGAGTCCTCGGCTGCCTACGAGCAGTACTTC. As protein: CAISESSAAYEQYF.

The rearrangement uses TRBV12-3 or TRBV12-4 and TRBJ1-5, with 7 nucleotides matching TRBD1. J gave up 2 bases and V 5 bases, and 15 bases lay outside the gene matches. This CDR3 is 18 amino acids long. CDR3 DNA: TGTGCCAGCAGTCTAAACGCCCGACAGGGTGGTGGCAATCAGCCCCAGCATTTT. Translated: CASSLNARQGGGNQPQHF.

This clonotype was recorded a few times. The chain links TRBV5-1 to TRBJ2-3; 9 bases line up with TRBD2. Germline assignment: CDR1 SGHRS and CDR2 YFSETQ. The CDR3 totals 16 residues. The ends lost 4 bases at V and 0 bases at J; junction bases unmatched: 6. CDR3 DNA: TGCGCCAGCAGCCAGTTAGCGGGGGCCAGCACAGATACGCAGTATTTT. It codes for CASSQLAGASTDTQYF.

This clonotype occurred many times. V is TRBV2 and J is TRBJ2-5; 10 bases are a match to TRBD2. The CDR3 has 14 residues. V gave up 6 bases and J gave up 5 bases; unmatched junction bases: 6. CDR1 SNHLY and CDR2 FYNNEI come from the germline V gene. As DNA, the CDR3 is TGTGCCAGCAGGCTAGCGGGAGTGTACGAGACCCAGTACTTC. Residues: CASRLAGVYETQYF.

This clonotype has more than one count but fewer than ten. This rearrangement joins TRBV18 to TRBJ1-6, with D uncertain. Trimming shortened V by 3 bases and J by 8 bases, and 11 bases separated the two germline ends. The CDR3 is 14 amino acids. In germline, CDR1 is KGHSH, CDR2 LQKENI. The CDR3 DNA reads as TGTGCCAGCTCACCGGATCAGGACTATTCACCCCTCCACTTT. Translation gives CASSPDQDYSPLHF.

This chain links TRBV7-3 with TRBJ2-7; 8 nucleotides agree with TRBD2. This CDR3 region has 12 residues. V was clipped by 5 bases and J by 9 bases; unmatched bases: 6. Germline V gives CDR1 SGHTA, CDR2 FQGTGA. The chain's CDR3 is CASSLLAGLQYF. CDR3 in DNA: TGTGCCAGCAGCCTATTAGCGGGACTGCAGTACTTC.

The chain recombines TRBV5-5 with TRBJ2-7; TRBD2 matches at 7 bases. CDR3 length equals 13 residues. Germline-derived CDR1 and CDR2 are SGHKS and YYEKEE (reference sequence). V was clipped by 5 bases and J by 2 bases; unmatched bases: 4. CDR3 DNA: TGTGCCAGCAGACGAACTAGCGCCTACGAGCAGTACTTC. Its translation: CASRRTSAYEQYF.

This clonotype was detected a few times. This chain connects TRBV5-1 to TRBJ2-3, with D possibly TRBD2 on 6 matching bases. In germline, CDR1 is SGHRS, CDR2 YFSETQ. V dropped 3 bases and J dropped 5 bases, with 13 bases sitting between them. This CDR3 region has 14 residues. CDR3: CASSSTSYRDTQYF. The DNA for the CDR3 is TGCGCCAGCAGCTCGACTAGTTATAGAGATACGCAGTATTTT.

The chain is built from TRBV7-2 and TRBJ2-5; D possibly corresponds to TRBD1 (6 bases). The CDR3 sequence is 13 residues long. Germline values: CDR1 SGHTA, CDR2 FQGNSA. V lost 7 bases and J 2 bases, leaving 11 bases between the germline ends. The CDR3 DNA is TGTGCCAGCACCTGGACAGTTCAAGAGACCCAGTACTTC. Its translation is CASTWTVQETQYF. The variable domain in full, completed from reference TRBV7-2 and TRBJ2-5, reads GAGVSQSPSNKVTEKGKDVELRCDPISGHTALYWYRQSLGQGLEFLIYFQGNSAPDKSGLPSDRFSAERTGGSVSTLTIQRTQQEDSAVYLCASTWTVQETQYFGPGTRLLVL.

This clonotype showed up just a few times. CDR3 in amino acids: CASSLGVATDEQFF. CDR3 nucleotides: TGTGCCAGCAGCTTGGGGGTAGCTACGGATGAGCAGTTCTTC. This sequence joins TRBV5-4 and TRBJ2-1, with D uncertain. Trimming pared 0 bases from V and 8 bases from J, leaving 12 bases between. Germline CDR1 is SGHNT and CDR2 is YYREEE (reference sequence). The CDR3 has 14 residues.

V and J are TRBV2 and TRBJ1-6; tentative D call: TRBD1 (5 bases). The CDR3 spans 13 residues. Germline V CDR1 and CDR2: SNHLY, FYNNEI. V was clipped by 7 bases and J by 5 bases, with 9 bases between them. In nucleotides, the CDR3 is TGTGCCAGCATGGTGGGGCATAATTCACCCCTCCACTTT. Its protein is CASMVGHNSPLHF.

In its sample, this clonotype was seen a few times. The gene calls are TRBV28 and TRBJ2-5; D remains ambiguous. There are 16 residues in the CDR3. Between the trimmed V and J ends, which lost 1 base and 5 bases, there was a span of 17 bases. The germline gives CDR1 MDHEN, CDR2 SYDVKM. In DNA, the CDR3 is TGTGCCAGCAGTTTATCTCTTGTCAGTTCGGTGGAGACCCAGTACTTC. Its translation is CASSLSLVSSVETQYF.

The gene calls are TRBV7-6 and TRBJ2-4, with D possibly being TRBD1 (6 bases). V lost 5 bases, J lost 8 bases, and 13 bases lay in between. The V gene's germline CDR1 is SGHVS and CDR2 FNYEAQ. The CDR3 consists of 13 residues. The CDR3 here is CASSPEGVYIQYF. Written as DNA, the CDR3 is TGTGCCAGCAGCCCAGAGGGGGTTTACATTCAGTACTTC.

The chain is built from TRBV12-3 or TRBV12-4 and TRBJ2-5; 8 nucleotides match TRBD2. The junction had 9 bases not matched to a gene; V was cut back by 3 bases and J by 0 bases. This CDR3 is built from 17 residues. The CDR3 nucleotides are TGTGCCAGCAGTTTTATAGCGGGACCCAGGTACCAAGAGACCCAGTACTTC. Translating it yields CASSFIAGPRYQETQYF.

Turning to this clonotype: Sequence at one end of the junction differs from germline and may be a read error. This chain links TRBV12-3 or TRBV12-4 with TRBJ2-7; no clear D gene. There are 14 residues in the CDR3. CDR3 sequence reads: CPSSLSVRFDEQYF. DNA of the CDR3: TGTCCCAGCAGTTTAAGCGTTCGATTTGACGAGCAGTACTTC.

The CDR3 protein is CASSYPTGLSLGNTIYF. CDR3 nucleotide sequence: TGTGCCAGCAGTTACCCGACCGGGCTATCCCTCGGAAACACCATATATTTT. The rearrangement joins TRBV6-5 to TRBJ1-3; the D is unclear. CDR1 is MNHEY, CDR2 SVGAGI, per germline. The CDR3 is made up of 17 amino acids. The V gene lost 2 bases and the J gene lost 4 bases, with 18 bases spanning the gap.

The V gene is TRBV12-3 or TRBV12-4, the J gene TRBJ1-1; possible D gene TRBD1, 6 bases. V was pared by 3 bases and J by 10 bases, with 15 bases between. The CDR3 is made up of 13 amino acids. The CDR3 spells CASSLHRVPGAFF. Written as DNA, the CDR3 is TGTGCCAGCAGTTTGCACAGGGTCCCCGGAGCTTTCTTT.